One sample yielded the 13 T cell receptor beta chains listed below, sequenced in a study of blood T cell repertoires in COVID-19. Only in-frame clones appear in the TCRdb table, and some are missing; sequencing was by immunoSEQ multiplex PCR. The sample has 250,000 or so clones, roughly 90% seen once. Sequencing used peripheral blood. The receptor source for this set is a woman in her sixties or seventies with acute or convalescent COVID-19.

This clone was recorded only once. The V gene is TRBV3-1 (or the pseudogene TRBV3-2), the J gene TRBJ2-1; 13 bases align to TRBD2. J was trimmed by 8 bases and V by 2 bases; bases with no gene match: 3. This CDR3 is 15 amino acids long. The germline V gene encodes CDR1 LGHDT and CDR2 YNNKEL (reference sequence). CDR3 nucleotides: TGTGCCAGCAGCCAAAGGACTAGCGGGGGTTATGAGCAGTTCTTC. Protein sequence: CASSQRTSGGYEQFF.

CDR3 amino acids: CASSWDRSSGNTIYF. CDR3 in DNA: TGTGCCAGCAGCTGGGACAGGAGCTCTGGAAACACCATATATTTT. The V gene is TRBV5-6, the J gene TRBJ1-3; 8 nucleotides align to TRBD1. CDR1 SGHDT and CDR2 YYEEEE come from the germline V gene. V lost 3 bases and J lost 0; bases outside the gene matches: 2. This CDR3 comprises 15 residues.

This clone was seen more than once but under ten times. The CDR3, as DNA: TGTGCCAGCAGCCCGAGTAGCGGGACAGGGTACAGGTACGAGCAGTACTTC. This sequence encodes CASSPSSGTGYRYEQYF. The rearrangement links TRBV5-6 to TRBJ2-7; D is possibly TRBD1 (9 bases). This CDR3 has 17 residues. Per germline, CDR1 SGHDT and CDR2 YYEEEE. V dropped 4 bases and J dropped 4 bases, with 24 bases sitting between them.

Regarding this clone: Its ends do not fully match the called genes, so a read error is possible. This chain connects TRBV6-6 to TRBJ1-4; no clear D. The CDR3 is made up of 11 amino acids. Germline values: CDR1 MNHNY, CDR2 SVGAGI (reference sequence). The CDR3 nucleotides read TGTGCCAGCAGTCTTTCCTCGGTTAAGCTTTTT. It codes for CASSLSSVKLF.

This chain links TRBV7-9 with TRBJ2-3; D is ambiguous. CDR3 length equals 13 residues. V gave up 5 bases and J gave up 6 bases, with 12 bases separating them. Germline CDR1 and CDR2: SEHNR and FQNEAQ (reference sequence). CDR3 sequence: CASSQFPGDTQYF. Here the CDR3 DNA reads TGTGCCAGCAGCCAATTCCCAGGCGATACGCAGTATTTT. The entire variable domain, with the rest obtained from reference TRBV7-9 and TRBJ2-3, is as follows: DTGVSQNPRHKITKRGQNVTFRCDPISEHNRLYWYRQTLGQGPEFLTYFQNEAQLEKSRLLSDRFSAERPKGSFSTLEIQRTEQGDSAMYLCASSQFPGDTQYFGPGTRLTVL.

This chain uses TRBV5-1 with TRBJ1-2; a weak D match, TRBD1 (6 bases). This CDR3 is 13 amino acids long. Germline V gene sequence: CDR1 SGHRS, CDR2 YFSETQ. Trimming removed 4 bases from V and 8 bases from J, with 15 bases in between. The CDR3 loop is CASSPGTPSGYTF. For the CDR3, the DNA is TGCGCCAGCAGCCCGGGGACACCCTCCGGCTACACCTTC.

This clone has only one observation. V usage is TRBV7-6 and J usage is TRBJ2-1, with D possibly TRBD2 on 5 matching bases. Germline V lookup: CDR1 SGHVS, CDR2 FNYEAQ. The V end lost 3 bases, the J end lost 14 bases, and 11 bases lay between the germline ends. This CDR3 is built from 11 residues. The CDR3 protein is CASSLIREEFF. The CDR3 nucleotides are TGTGCCAGCAGCTTGATCCGGGAAGAGTTCTTC.

The chain is built from TRBV6-6 and TRBJ1-1; 8 bases fit TRBD1. This CDR3 is 16 amino acids long. Looked up from germline, CDR1 is MNHNY and CDR2 is SVGAGI (reference sequence). V trimming: 4 bases; J trimming: 4 bases; junction bases outside the gene matches: 11. The chain's CDR3 is CASSSGQGMMSTEAFF. CDR3 bases: TGTGCCAGCAGTTCCGGACAGGGTATGATGTCCACTGAAGCTTTCTTT.

The V call is TRBV6-5, the J call TRBJ2-7, with 7 bases aligning to TRBD1. V dropped 6 bases and J dropped 7; count of bases not matched to a gene: 6. From germline, CDR1 is MNHEY and CDR2 SVGAGI. This CDR3 spans 12 amino acids. This chain's CDR3 is CASSPTGYEQYF. The CDR3 DNA is TGTGCCAGCAGCCCGACAGGGTATGAGCAGTACTTC.

This chain uses TRBV9 with TRBJ2-5; D gene ambiguous. The CDR3 totals 12 residues. The V end lost 3 bases, the J end lost 3 bases, and 6 bases lay between the germline ends. CDR1 is SGDLS and CDR2 is YYNGEE in the germline V gene. CDR3 sequence reads: CASSAREETQYF. The CDR3 DNA is TGTGCCAGCAGCGCCCGTGAAGAGACCCAGTACTTC. Full variable domain (outside the CDR3, taken from reference TRBV9 and TRBJ2-5): DSGVTQTPKHLITATGQRVTLRCSPRSGDLSVYWYQQSLDQGLQFLIQYYNGEERAKGNILERFSAQQFPDLHSELNLSSLELGDSALYFCASSAREETQYFGPGTRLLVL.

The V gene is TRBV28, the J gene TRBJ1-2, with D hard to call. The V end lost 6 bases, the J end lost 11 bases, and 25 bases lay between the germline ends. Germline-derived CDR1 and CDR2 are MDHEN and SYDVKM. The CDR3 runs to 15 residues. CDR3 bases: TGTGCCAGCAGCTCACGATCGACCTTTACTATGCGGTACACCTTC. Amino acid sequence: CASSSRSTFTMRYTF.

This sequence joins TRBV11-3 and TRBJ2-5; the D gene is possibly TRBD1 (5 bases). The germline V and J ends were trimmed by 5 bases and 13 bases, with 17 bases remaining between them. The CDR3 totals 12 residues. CDR1 is SGHNT and CDR2 is YENEEA in the germline V gene. Here the CDR3 DNA reads TGTGCCAGCAGCAAAAAAGGGGTTGGTGTGTACTTC. Translated: CASSKKGVGVYF. The full variable domain, completed using reference TRBV11-3 and TRBJ2-5, is EAGVVQSPRYKIIEKKQPVAFWCNPISGHNTLYWYLQNLGQGPELLIRYENEEAVDDSQLPKDRFSAERLKGVDSTLKIQPAELGDSAVYLCASSKKGVGVYFGPGTRLLVL.

The chain uses TRBV6-5 and TRBJ2-7; a weak D match, TRBD2 (5 bases). This CDR3 has 12 amino acids. Germline V CDR1 and CDR2: MNHEY, SVGAGI. Trimming stripped 8 bases from V and 6 bases from J, with 14 bases between. As DNA, the CDR3 is TGTGCCAGCGGACTCTCTTTGGGCGAGCAGTACTTC. Its protein product is CASGLSLGEQYF.